One T cell receptor (beta chain) is described in this entry. Every individual TCR cDNA molecule carried its own unique molecular identifier, which allowed correction of PCR and sequencing errors. From the 5' RACE reads, TCRdb called clonotypes with MiXCR, one entry per CDR3 protein. The table lists just under 95,000 distinct CDR3 sequences, over 9.5% of them singletons. This sample is drawn from a study of spatial heterogeneity in lung cancer. Overall study: Detected sequences consistently included more beta-chain ones than alpha-chain ones. Every unique TCR and UMI combination, on average, appeared more than ten times in raw reads.

V gave up 6 bases and J gave up 9 bases, with 24 bases separating them. The CDR3 length is 16 residues. Looked up from germline, CDR1 is SGHAT and CDR2 is FQNNGV. Time point in this sample: sample taken at primary tumor resection. Extraction of whole RNA from tumor, nontumor lung or frozen PBMC preceded unsorted sequencing. The receptor was derived from a male donor with early-stage non-small cell lung cancer. The source material was PBMCs, sampled at surgery. This chain links TRBV11-2 with TRBJ2-1; tentatively, D is TRBD1 (5 bases). CDR3 loop: CASRPLYVGRNFEQFF. The DNA for the CDR3 is TGTGCCAGCAGGCCTCTGTATGTGGGGCGGAATTTTGAGCAGTTCTTC.